This note documents a single TCR beta chain sequence. Sequenced material consisted of expressed TCRB transcripts (all of the isolated RNA was reverse transcribed). Only in-frame clones appear in the TCRdb table, and some are missing; sequencing was by immunoSEQ multiplex PCR. The profile shows 810,000 or so clones, roughly a sixth of them singletons. The sample is drawn from a study of beta chain features in type 1 diabetes. CDR1 is SEHNR and CDR2 is FQNEAQ in the germline V gene (reference sequence). V lost 4 bases and J lost 6; bases outside the gene matches: 4. This CDR3 spans 13 amino acids. What was sequenced was naive CD4+ T cells from blood. V is TRBV7-9 and J is TRBJ1-2; 8 bases are a match to TRBD1. The clonotype originates from a woman aged 18-29 years in good health. CDR3 protein: CASSWDRRDGYTF. The CDR3 DNA reads as TGTGCCAGCAGCTGGGACAGGAGAGATGGCTACACCTTC. The full variable domain, rest sourced from reference TRBV7-9 and TRBJ1-2, is DTGVSQNPRHKITKRGQNVTFRCDPISEHNRLYWYRQTLGQGPEFLTYFQNEAQLEKSRLLSDRFSAERPKGSFSTLEIQRTEQGDSAMYLCASSWDRRDGYTFGSGTRLTVV.